The rows below give T cell receptor beta chains drawn from one sample of a study of immune heterogeneity within non-small cell lung tumors. TCRdb re-called the multiplex PCR reads through MiXCR, storing one row per CDR3 protein. The repertoire holds under 4,500 distinct CDR3 sequences, approximately 21% seen once, with roughly 8.7% in the top ten. Material: lung tumor tissue. These receptors came from a man between 65 and 85 years old with non-small cell lung cancer. The CDR3 runs from the conserved cysteine through the conserved F or W. Fields, in order: V gene, J gene, CDR3 protein.

>TRBV4-1|TRBJ2-7
CASSQYGDRNYEQYF
>TRBV4-1|TRBJ1-5
CASSQEWHQPQHF
>TRBV15|TRBJ2-1
CATSTSSGQSSYNEQFF
>TRBV29-1|TRBJ2-1
CSVAQVGNEQFF
>TRBV6-1|TRBJ2-2
CASLLHYTGELFF
>TRBV20-1|TRBJ1-1
CSALTFLNTEAFF
>TRBV30|TRBJ2-7
CAWSPWDRGGEQYF
>TRBV2|TRBJ1-6
CASSQGQGDNSPLHF
>TRBV9|TRBJ2-5
CASSVGNGGGQETQYF
>TRBV7-6|TRBJ2-7
CASSLRPSSYEQYF
>TRBV27|TRBJ2-3
CASSLFDGGSTDTQYF
>TRBV20-1|TRBJ2-7
CSVSDTTYEQYF
>TRBV24-1|TRBJ2-5
CATSEPGQGRETQYF
>TRBV12-3/TRBV12-4|TRBJ2-3
CASRQGHSTDTQYF
>TRBV20-1|TRBJ2-7
CSVRAGGTFEQYF
>TRBV6-2/TRBV6-3|TRBJ1-2
CASSYEGDGYTF
>TRBV20-1|TRBJ2-7
CSARVTSGGAGYYEQYF
>TRBV24-1|TRBJ2-2
CATSDPASGGFTGELFF
>TRBV20-1|TRBJ1-2
CSASPGTRAYGYTF
>TRBV29-1|TRBJ1-2
CSVESLAGKGGYTF
>TRBV18|TRBJ1-1
CASSVDTPNTEAFF
>TRBV19|TRBJ1-5
CASSIGRYQPQHF
>TRBV11-3|TRBJ1-1
CASSLGQGSANTEAFF
>TRBV15|TRBJ1-6
CATSRGGGGKSSYNSPLHF
>TRBV20-1|TRBJ1-1
CSAPNTQGNTEAFF
>TRBV3-1|TRBJ2-7
CASSQLQVVLGAQATHF
>TRBV24-1|TRBJ1-1
CATSTGQGDSLNTEAFF
>TRBV3-1|TRBJ1-4
CASSQFRGREKLFF
>TRBV4-1|TRBJ1-6
CASSPPGVTYNSPLHF
>TRBV12-3/TRBV12-4|TRBJ2-1
CASSPRLGSYNEQFF
>TRBV20-1|TRBJ2-7
CSAPRIGGEQYF
>TRBV5-4|TRBJ2-1
CASYLAGGINEQFF
>TRBV6-1|TRBJ2-7
CASSPTYEQYF
>TRBV18|TRBJ1-5
CASSPLPVWGNQPQHF
>TRBV7-8|TRBJ2-5
CASSLTRAQYF
>TRBV19|TRBJ2-1
CASSMGGLAFYEQFF
>TRBV28|TRBJ1-2
CASRSRGQTSGYTF
>TRBV9|TRBJ1-4
CASSVAATNEKLFF
>TRBV9|TRBJ2-7
CASSVGQNQAYEQYF
>TRBV19|TRBJ1-6
CASSIASSNSPLHF
>TRBV5-6|TRBJ1-2
CASNTQWTGGGYTF
>TRBV19|TRBJ1-1
CASSISLGTAEAFF
>TRBV7-9|TRBJ1-1
CATRLTVGEDTEAFF
>TRBV28|TRBJ1-2
CASSFLRGVGLYGYTF
>TRBV15|TRBJ2-1
CATSRSGRVGNEQFF
>TRBV9|TRBJ2-5
CASSSRGGGRSAQYF
>TRBV7-9|TRBJ1-1
CASSLWTGEGEAFF
>TRBV27|TRBJ2-1
CASTVFGTSGNEQFF
>TRBV6-1|TRBJ1-1
CASNLGRNTEAFF
>TRBV10-3|TRBJ1-1
CAISDPGSLGDTEAFF
>TRBV6-1|TRBJ2-5
CASTLAAQETQYF
>TRBV2|-
CASTPSWQGGQFF